This T cell receptor beta chain was sequenced for a study of post-analysis software for immune sequencing data (dated by TCRdb to the mid-2010s). The study in broad terms: Recorded disease courses included relapsing-remitting, secondary progressive and progressive-relapsing multiple sclerosis, with some patients lacking subtype annotation. The patient repertoires were set against under 12 previously published healthy control repertoires from donors whose ages ranged from roughly 6 to 27 years. A subset of samples was prepared in parallel using single-end sample barcoding, then pooled and co-amplified after Illumina adapter ligation.

Receptor amplification or capture employed PCR. Reads for this sample came from an Illumina HiSeq 2500. To reduce PCR and sequencing biases, unique molecular identifiers were incorporated into the TCR beta cDNA libraries. Some 500,000 cDNA molecules were obtained for every 1 to 10 million input T cells, so each molecule roughly corresponded to one T cell. The patient libraries were prepared and sequenced with the same protocol used for the earlier healthy control dataset. Samples belonging to the same batch were prepared together, multiplexed and sequenced on a shared HiSeq lane. In the original analysis: MIGEC was used to process the raw barcoded reads, and molecular identifier groups with only a single read were discarded before consensus assembly and CDR3 extraction. VDJtools was used for post-analysis of the clonotype tables, with diversity normalized by down-sampling every dataset to the smallest sample size. Repertoire overlap clustering matched CDR3 amino acid but not nucleotide sequences to correct batch-related cross-sample contamination. The public reads were run again by TCRdb, first through fastp at Q25 and then through MiXCR, and only productive beta chains were kept. Every distinct CDR3 protein forms one entry, paired with its most common genes and DNA. It is TCRdb's table, rather than the study itself, that gives the V and J calls and clone size. This sample holds about 460,000 distinct CDR3 sequences; under 55% were observed only once. The top ten clones comprise about 12% of the sample.

TCR beta repertoires were profiled from peripheral blood of under 15 young patients with multiple sclerosis to demonstrate the VDJtools post-analysis software. The patients with multiple sclerosis were children and adolescents between roughly 6 and 15 years of age. The full study reports these points: The control group was slightly older than the multiple sclerosis patient group. Multiple sclerosis patients had significantly lower normalized Chao1 diversity than controls, a result that suggests substantial peripheral T-cell clonal expansion. Direct clustering with F measure showed strong co-clustering of samples prepared in the same batch, prompting a batch-effect correction.

Concerning this clonotype: No cognate antigen has been identified for it. Within one base of it there is no much larger clone, and no base qualities were kept.

The specimen sequenced was blood. The source of this sequence is a girl aged 5-17 years with multiple sclerosis.

The CDR3 is CASRELAGPSYEQYF. The DNA sequence reads TGTGCCAGCAGGGAACTAGCGGGGCCCTCGTACGAGCAGTACTTC. The rearranged chain carries TRBV2 and TRBJ2-7; the central 10 bases match TRBD2. CDR1 and CDR2 are drawn from the germline V gene: SNHLY, FYNNEI. From V the trimming removes 6 bases and from J it removes 4 bases, while the gene matches leave 9 bases of the junction unaccounted for. The CDR3, cysteine through phenylalanine, is 15 amino acids long. The DNA shown is the 45-base CDR3, in frame from base 1.